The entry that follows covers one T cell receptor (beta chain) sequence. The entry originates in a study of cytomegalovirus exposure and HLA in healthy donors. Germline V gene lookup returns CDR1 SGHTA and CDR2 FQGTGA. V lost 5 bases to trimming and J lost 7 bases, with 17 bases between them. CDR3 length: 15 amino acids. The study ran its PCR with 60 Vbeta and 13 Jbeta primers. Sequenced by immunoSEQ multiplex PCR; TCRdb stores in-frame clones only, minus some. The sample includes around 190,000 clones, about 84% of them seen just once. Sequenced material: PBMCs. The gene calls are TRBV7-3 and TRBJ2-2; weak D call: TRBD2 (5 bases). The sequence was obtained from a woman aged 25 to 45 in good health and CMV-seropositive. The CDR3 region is CASSPRLGRDGELFF. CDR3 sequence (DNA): TGTGCCAGCAGCCCCCGGTTGGGCCGGGACGGGGAGCTGTTTTTT. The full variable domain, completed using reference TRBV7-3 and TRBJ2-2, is GAGVSQTPSNKVTEKGKYVELRCDPISGHTALYWYRQSLGQGPEFLIYFQGTGAADDSGLPNDRFFAVRPEGSVSTLKIQRTERGDSAVYLCASSPRLGRDGELFFGEGSRLTVL.